This T cell receptor (beta chain) was sequenced during a study of blood T cell repertoires in COVID-19. On the study more broadly: Nucleic acid was either cDNA or gDNA, and it came from T cells, B-cell-depleted T cells, or PBMCs.

The length of the CDR3 is 13 residues. Trimming pared 4 bases from V and 4 bases from J, leaving 10 bases between. Germline-derived CDR1 and CDR2 are MNHEY and SVGAGI. The table came from immunoSEQ multiplex PCR; TCRdb's copy has only in-frame clones and leaves some out. The data contain roughly 290,000 clones, more than 80% of them seen just once; the ten biggest clones take up 6.8%. The sequenced material came from peripheral blood. This clonotype was sampled from a woman aged 25-40 years with COVID-19, enrolled during active disease. The chain links TRBV6-5 to TRBJ1-2, with D possibly TRBD1 on 6 matching bases. CDR3: CASSWTAGYGYTF. The CDR3 bases are TGTGCCAGCAGTTGGACAGCCGGCTATGGCTACACCTTC.